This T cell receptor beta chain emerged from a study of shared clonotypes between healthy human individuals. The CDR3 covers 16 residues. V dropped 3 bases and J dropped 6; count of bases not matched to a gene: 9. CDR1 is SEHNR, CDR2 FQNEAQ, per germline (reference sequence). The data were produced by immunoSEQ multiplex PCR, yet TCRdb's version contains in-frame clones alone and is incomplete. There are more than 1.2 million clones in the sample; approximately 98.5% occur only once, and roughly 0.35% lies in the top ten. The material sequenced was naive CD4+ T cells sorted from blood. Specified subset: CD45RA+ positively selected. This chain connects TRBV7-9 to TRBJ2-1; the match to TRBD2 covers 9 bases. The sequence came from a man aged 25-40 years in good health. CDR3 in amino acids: CASSFGGTSPPNEQFF. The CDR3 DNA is TGTGCCAGCAGCTTTGGGGGGACTAGCCCCCCCAATGAGCAGTTCTTC.